The clone carrying this TCR beta chain has only one observation. Authors' processing steps: The assay estimated nucleated cells by amplifying reference gene primers. The method was immunoSEQ multiplex PCR; TCRdb's version includes in-frame clones alone and lacks a portion of them. The V and J calls and the clone size are those of that table, but D and trimming were determined from the DNA. The sample consists of approximately 220,000 clones, 86% of them appearing once. The data were taken from a study of blood T cell repertoires in COVID-19. Overall study context: The study drew acute and convalescent COVID-19 samples from the United States, Italy and Spain. Sources were T cells, B-cell-depleted T cells, or PBMCs; the material itself was cDNA or gDNA.

The V gene lost 0 bases and the J gene lost 5 bases, with 9 bases spanning the gap. The CDR3 contains 14 residues. The germline CDR1 and CDR2 sequences are KGHSH and LQKENI. This clonotype was sampled from a woman between 45 and 65 years old with acute or convalescent COVID-19. The sample was peripheral blood. This chain joins TRBV18 and TRBJ2-3; the D is unclear. The CDR3 sequence is CASSPPSGGDTQYF. Written as DNA, the CDR3 is TGTGCCAGCTCACCACCGTCCGGTGGAGATACGCAGTATTTT.